Listed below are T cell receptor beta chains from one sample, sequenced in a study of T cells in Graves' hyperthyroidism and ophthalmopathy. Each CDR3 protein gets one entry after TCRdb re-called the multiplex PCR reads with MiXCR. The sample has under 700,000 distinct CDR3 sequences, roughly 50% seen once. Sequencing used peripheral blood or thyroid tissue (not recorded which). The origin of the receptors is a woman aged 18-29 years with Graves' hyperthyroidism. Each CDR3 is given with its conserved first and last residue. A D gene is named only where the DNA matches it firmly. Clone size is given for some rows only: seen once, a few or many times, or a class if the clone is expanded.

d_call	j_call	clone_size	cdr3_length	v_call	cdr3_aa	cdr3_nt
NA	TRBJ1-5	NA	13	TRBV20-1	CSALGKSNQPQHF	TGCAGTGCATTAGGGAAGAGCAATCAGCCCCAGCATTTT
NA	TRBJ2-7	many	12	TRBV2	CASPSGQGEQYF	TGTGCCAGTCCGAGCGGACAAGGCGAGCAGTACTTC
NA	TRBJ2-5	many	12	TRBV5-5	CASSFSQETQYF	TGTGCCAGCAGCTTTTCCCAAGAGACCCAGTACTTC
NA	TRBJ1-5	NA	14	TRBV4-2	CASSQDRFYQPQHF	TGTGCCAGCAGCCAAGATAGGTTTTATCAGCCCCAGCATTTT
TRBD1	TRBJ1-1	NA	13	TRBV5-1	CASSLQGAAEAFF	TGCGCCAGCAGCTTACAGGGGGCGGCTGAAGCTTTCTTT
NA	TRBJ1-2	NA	14	TRBV29-1	CSVAISGSGYGYTF	TGCAGCGTGGCTATCTCGGGGTCAGGTTATGGCTACACCTTC
NA	TRBJ2-3	NA	13	TRBV14	CASSQMREDTQYF	TGTGCCAGCAGCCAAATGAGGGAAGATACGCAGTATTTT
NA	TRBJ1-2	many	8	TRBV7-2	CASSPRTF	TGTGCCAGCAGCCCCCGGACCTTC
NA	TRBJ1-1	NA	19	TRBV9	CASSVELPGSPTLNTEAFF	TGTGCCAGCAGCGTAGAACTTCCGGGCAGCCCAACCTTGAACACTGAAGCTTTCTTT
TRBD1	TRBJ1-4	NA	14	TRBV20-1	CSAREDRGYEKLFF	TGCAGTGCTAGAGAGGACAGGGGATATGAAAAACTGTTTTTT
NA	TRBJ1-2	NA	15	TRBV29-1	CSGGDERGPTNGYTF	TGCAGCGGGGGAGATGAGCGGGGGCCGACGAATGGCTACACCTTC
TRBD1	TRBJ1-5	NA	15	TRBV7-3	CASSPGQGLNQPQHF	TGTGCCAGCAGCCCAGGACAGGGCCTTAATCAGCCCCAGCATTTT
NA	TRBJ1-5	NA	13	TRBV6-1	CASTPRGTQPQHF	TGTGCCAGCACCCCGAGGGGGACCCAGCCCCAGCATTTT
NA	TRBJ1-6	few	14	TRBV2	CASSGVPNNSPLHF	TGTGCCAGCAGTGGGGTCCCCAATAATTCACCCCTCCACTTT
NA	TRBJ2-5	NA	16	TRBV5-1	CASSGALTTSQETQYF	TGTGCCAGCAGTGGCGCACTGACTACATCTCAAGAGACCCAGTACTTC
NA	TRBJ1-5	few	15	TRBV2	CASSEGGSVGQPQHF	TGTGCCAGCAGTGAAGGTGGGAGCGTGGGGCAGCCCCAGCATTTT
NA	TRBJ1-4	few	15	TRBV2	CASSDVLSRDEKLFF	TGTGCCAGCAGTGATGTTCTATCCAGGGATGAAAAACTGTTTTTT
NA	TRBJ2-5	few	17	TRBV7-8	CASSPFGTEIPPETQYF	TGTGCCAGCAGCCCCTTTGGGACCGAAATACCCCCGGAGACCCAGTACTTC
NA	TRBJ1-1	NA	13	TRBV7-9	CASSEAPQPEAFF	TGTGCCAGCAGCGAAGCCCCCCAGCCTGAAGCTTTCTTT
TRBD1	TRBJ1-6	NA	14	TRBV6-6	CASSYGTGAIPLHF	TGTGCCAGCAGTTACGGGACAGGGGCGATACCCCTCCACTTT
NA	TRBJ2-5	NA	14	TRBV6-5	CASQDGYNQETQYF	TGTGCCAGCCAGGACGGATACAACCAAGAGACCCAGTACTTC
NA	TRBJ2-7	NA	15	TRBV7-9	CASSLFRDKAYEQYF	TGTGCCAGCAGCTTATTCCGGGACAAAGCCTACGAGCAGTACTTC
NA	TRBJ1-1	NA	14	TRBV7-9	CACSQGPLNTEAFF	TGCGCCTGCAGCCAGGGACCGTTGAACACTGAAGCTTTCTTT